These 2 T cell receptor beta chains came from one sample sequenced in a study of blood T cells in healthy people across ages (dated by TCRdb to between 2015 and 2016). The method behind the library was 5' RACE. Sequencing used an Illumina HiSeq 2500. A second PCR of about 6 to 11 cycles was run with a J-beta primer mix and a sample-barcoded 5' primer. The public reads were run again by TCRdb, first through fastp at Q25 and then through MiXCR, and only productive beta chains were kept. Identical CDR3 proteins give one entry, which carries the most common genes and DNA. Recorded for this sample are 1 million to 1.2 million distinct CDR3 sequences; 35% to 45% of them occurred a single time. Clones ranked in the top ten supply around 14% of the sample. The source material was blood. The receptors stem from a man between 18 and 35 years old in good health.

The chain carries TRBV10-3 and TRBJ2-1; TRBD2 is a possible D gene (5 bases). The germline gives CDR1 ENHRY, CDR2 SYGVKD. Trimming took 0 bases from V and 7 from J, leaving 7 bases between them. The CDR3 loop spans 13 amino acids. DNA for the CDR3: TGTGCCATCAGTGAGTCACCGGGGAATGAGCAGTTCTTC. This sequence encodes CAISESPGNEQFF.

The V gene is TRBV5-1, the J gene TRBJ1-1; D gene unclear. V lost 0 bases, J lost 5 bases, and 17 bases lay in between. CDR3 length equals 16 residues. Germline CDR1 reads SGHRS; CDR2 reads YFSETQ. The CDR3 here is CASSLGYGPSGTEAFF. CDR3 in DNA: TGCGCCAGCAGCTTGGGGTACGGACCCTCGGGGACTGAAGCTTTCTTT.